One T cell receptor (beta chain) is described in this entry. The antigen is not known. With the Oncomine TCR Beta short-read assay, DNA from cultured CD4+ T cells was sequenced. TCRdb re-analysed the PCR reads in MiXCR, keeping a single row per CDR3 protein. The sample has approximately 3,200 distinct CDR3 sequences; about 79% are singletons. The V end lost 6 bases, the J end lost 1 base, and 10 bases lay between the germline ends. Germline values: CDR1 SGHTA, CDR2 FQGNSA. This CDR3 is built from 14 residues. The sample belongs to a study of vaccination and CD4 T cells after COVID-19. Background on the study: Each post-COVID sample was drawn after diagnosis, and the median interval was approximately 92 days (range 35 to 161). A CEFX pool, an HIV-1 Nef pool, or else no peptide went into the control cultures.

The sample's treatment: approximately nine-day PBMC culture with coronavirus spike peptide pools or control peptides (ViraFEST assay). Each well received a few million PBMCs, cultured with about 11 IU/ml IL-2 and approximately 10 ug/ml peptide pools. The sequence was obtained from a human donor who had recovered from COVID-19. The sample comprised CD4+ T cells from blood, cultured in vitro. The rearrangement links TRBV7-2 to TRBJ1-5; D gene unclear. CDR3 sequence (DNA): TGTGCCAGCAGACTGGACGGAAGCAATCAGCCCCAGCATTTT. Amino acid sequence: CASRLDGSNQPQHF. Full variable domain (missing parts from reference TRBV7-2 and TRBJ1-5): GAGVSQSPSNKVTEKGKDVELRCDPISGHTALYWYRQSLGQGLEFLIYFQGNSAPDKSGLPSDRFSAERTGGSVSTLTIQRTQQEDSAVYLCASRLDGSNQPQHFGDGTRLSIL.